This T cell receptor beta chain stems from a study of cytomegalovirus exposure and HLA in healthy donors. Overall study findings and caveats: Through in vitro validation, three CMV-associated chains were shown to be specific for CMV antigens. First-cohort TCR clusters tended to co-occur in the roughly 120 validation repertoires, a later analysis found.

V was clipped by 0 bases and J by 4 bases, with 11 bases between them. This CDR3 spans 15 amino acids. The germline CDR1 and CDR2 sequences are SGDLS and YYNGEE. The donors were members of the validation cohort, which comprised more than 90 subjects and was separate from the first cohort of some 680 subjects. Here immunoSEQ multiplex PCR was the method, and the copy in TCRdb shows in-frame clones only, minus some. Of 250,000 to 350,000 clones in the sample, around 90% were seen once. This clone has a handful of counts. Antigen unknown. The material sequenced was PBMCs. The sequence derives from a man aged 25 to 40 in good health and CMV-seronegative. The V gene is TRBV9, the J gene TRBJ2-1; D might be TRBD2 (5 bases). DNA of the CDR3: TGTGCCAGCAGCGTAGATCTAGCAGAGTACAATGAGCAGTTCTTC. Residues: CASSVDLAEYNEQFF.